The rows below give T cell receptor beta chains drawn from one sample of a study of blood T cell repertoires in COVID-19. Assay: immunoSEQ multiplex PCR; the TCRdb copy retains only in-frame clones and omits some. The table has around 460,000 clones, about 90% seen once. The sequenced sample was peripheral blood. These receptors were taken from a man aged 18 to 30 with COVID-19, enrolled during active disease. Both conserved end residues are trimmed from each CDR3. Each record gives: V gene, J gene, CDR3 protein.

V: TRBV5-1; J: TRBJ1-1; CDR3: ASSPGQGDTEAF
V: TRBV18; J: TRBJ2-1; CDR3: ASSPIAGWSNEQF
V: TRBV7-9; J: TRBJ2-1; CDR3: ASSSTTSGDYNEQF
V: TRBV4-1; J: TRBJ2-7; CDR3: ASSQPGQRSYEQY
V: TRBV5-5; J: TRBJ1-2; CDR3: ASSWGTENYGYT
V: TRBV2; J: TRBJ2-1; CDR3: ASIRGQEQF
V: TRBV5-1; J: TRBJ1-1; CDR3: ASSLEGNTEAF
V: TRBV28; J: TRBJ1-5; CDR3: ASSLDRGPRPQH
V: TRBV6-4; J: TRBJ1-2; CDR3: ASSGFGDSRKMGYGYT
V: TRBV19; J: TRBJ1-2; CDR3: ASSIGTGGVNYGYT
V: TRBV2; J: TRBJ1-2; CDR3: ASSDDYVTGYGYT
V: TRBV13; J: TRBJ2-2; CDR3: ASSRTSGRAGTGELF
V: TRBV7-2; J: TRBJ2-7; CDR3: ASSWWTDPYEQY
V: TRBV5-4; J: TRBJ2-3; CDR3: ASRATSGTDTQY
V: TRBV6-5; J: TRBJ2-7; CDR3: ASSYSGSGNYEQY
V: TRBV3-1/TRBV3-2; J: TRBJ2-6; CDR3: ASSPARGLVGANVLT
V: TRBV10-2; J: TRBJ2-5; CDR3: ASGPRGETQY
V: TRBV5-1; J: TRBJ2-3; CDR3: ASASRGGASDTQY
V: TRBV7-6; J: TRBJ2-2; CDR3: ASSLEAGGLNTGELF
V: TRBV6-4; J: TRBJ2-1; CDR3: ASSLSWDTEQF
V: TRBV29-1; J: TRBJ1-2; CDR3: SAKGDHRINYGYT
V: TRBV5-1; J: TRBJ2-7; CDR3: ASSSTSGTISYEQY
V: TRBV7-9; J: TRBJ1-1; CDR3: ASSLQGARTEAF
V: TRBV2; J: TRBJ2-1; CDR3: ASREFNNEQF
V: TRBV7-9; J: TRBJ1-1; CDR3: ASSFPGETEAF
V: TRBV12-3/TRBV12-4; J: TRBJ2-5; CDR3: ASSLRSETQY
V: TRBV19; J: TRBJ1-5; CDR3: ASSPQISNQPQH
V: TRBV7-9; J: TRBJ2-7; CDR3: ASSLTGPNEQY
V: TRBV15; J: TRBJ2-1; CDR3: ATSRARDSNNEQF
V: TRBV2; J: TRBJ2-2; CDR3: ASSSIATGPNTGELF
V: TRBV7-9; J: TRBJ2-2; CDR3: ASSADRGISGELF
V: TRBV3-1/TRBV3-2; J: TRBJ2-1; CDR3: ASSPIAGSSYNEQF
V: TRBV12-5; J: TRBJ2-1; CDR3: AREQNLEGQGTGSYNEQF
V: TRBV6-5; J: TRBJ2-5; CDR3: ASSIAGGRKETQY
V: TRBV5-4; J: TRBJ1-2; CDR3: ASSPGGNYGYT
V: TRBV30; J: TRBJ2-5; CDR3: AWTIDGSQAQY
V: TRBV27; J: TRBJ2-1; CDR3: ASSPTGTRFSHEQF
V: TRBV12-3/TRBV12-4; J: TRBJ2-1; CDR3: ASSFPGGNEQF
V: TRBV5-1; J: TRBJ2-7; CDR3: ASSARGTGLYEQY
V: TRBV2; J: TRBJ1-4; CDR3: ASILQGVVSEKLF
V: TRBV3-1/TRBV3-2; J: TRBJ2-5; CDR3: ASSQDPGLETQY
V: TRBV7-9; J: TRBJ1-4; CDR3: ASSWNRGDEKLF
V: TRBV27; J: TRBJ1-2; CDR3: ASSWDRNYGYT
V: TRBV9; J: TRBJ2-3; CDR3: ASSELPGGTDTQY
V: TRBV5-8; J: TRBJ2-2; CDR3: ASSLASPGELF
V: TRBV25-1; J: TRBJ1-4; CDR3: ASTTTTGGLDEKLF
V: TRBV10-1; J: TRBJ2-2; CDR3: ASRGTYTGELF
V: TRBV5-6; J: TRBJ2-7; CDR3: ASSFLNRVKNEQY
V: TRBV20-1; J: TRBJ2-7; CDR3: SASAGGGIVREQY
V: TRBV6-6; J: TRBJ1-5; CDR3: ASSGGHQPQH
V: TRBV4-1; J: TRBJ2-6; CDR3: ASSQESTGSTGANVLT
V: TRBV19; J: TRBJ2-7; CDR3: ASSRGYEQY
V: TRBV11-2; J: TRBJ2-2; CDR3: ASSRTPAGELF
V: TRBV2; J: TRBJ1-1; CDR3: ASSLQGAVGTEAF
V: TRBV27; J: TRBJ2-3; CDR3: ASSFNEFEDTQY